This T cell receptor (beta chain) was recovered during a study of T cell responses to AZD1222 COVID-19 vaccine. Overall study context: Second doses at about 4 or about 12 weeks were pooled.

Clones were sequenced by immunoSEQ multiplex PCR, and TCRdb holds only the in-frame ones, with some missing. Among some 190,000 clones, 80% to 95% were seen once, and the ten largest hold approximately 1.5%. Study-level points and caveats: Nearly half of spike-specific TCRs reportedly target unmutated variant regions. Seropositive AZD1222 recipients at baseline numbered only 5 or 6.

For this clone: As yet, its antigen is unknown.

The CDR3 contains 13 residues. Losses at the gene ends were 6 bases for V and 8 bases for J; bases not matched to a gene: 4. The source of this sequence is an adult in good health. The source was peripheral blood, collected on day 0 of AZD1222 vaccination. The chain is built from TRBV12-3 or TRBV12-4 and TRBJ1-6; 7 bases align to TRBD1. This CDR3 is CASSPDRYSPLHF. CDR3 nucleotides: TGTGCCAGCAGCCCGGACAGGTATTCACCCCTCCACTTT.